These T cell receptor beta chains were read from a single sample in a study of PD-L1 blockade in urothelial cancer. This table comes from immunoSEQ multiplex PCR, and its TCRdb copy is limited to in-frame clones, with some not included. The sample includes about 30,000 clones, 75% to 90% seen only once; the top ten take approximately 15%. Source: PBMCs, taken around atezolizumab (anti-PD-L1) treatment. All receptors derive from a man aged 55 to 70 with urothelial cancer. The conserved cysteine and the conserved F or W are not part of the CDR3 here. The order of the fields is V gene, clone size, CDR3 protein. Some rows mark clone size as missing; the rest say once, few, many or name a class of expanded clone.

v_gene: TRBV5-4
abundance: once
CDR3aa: ASSPSGTSGTNEQF

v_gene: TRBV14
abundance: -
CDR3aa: ASSQDGQGVETQY

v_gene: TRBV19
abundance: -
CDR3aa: ASSLGQGLKTEAF

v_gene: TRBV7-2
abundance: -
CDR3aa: ASSPQPAGLYNEQF

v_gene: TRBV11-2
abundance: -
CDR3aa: ASRPPFRPGYGYT

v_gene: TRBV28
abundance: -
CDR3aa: ASSFAGRGYEQY

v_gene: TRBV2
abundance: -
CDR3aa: ASSGGGSGTEAF

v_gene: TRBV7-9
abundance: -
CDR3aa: ASSLTSGSSYEQY

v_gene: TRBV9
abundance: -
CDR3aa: ASSVDQGGEAF

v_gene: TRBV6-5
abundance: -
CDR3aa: ASSYSSGAGYEQY

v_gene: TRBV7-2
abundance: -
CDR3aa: ASTLGVAKNIQY

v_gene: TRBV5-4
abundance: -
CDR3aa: ASSLDGGSSYEQY

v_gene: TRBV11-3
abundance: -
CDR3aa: ASSRLAGNYNEQF

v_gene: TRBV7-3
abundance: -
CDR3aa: ASSLGLQADTQY

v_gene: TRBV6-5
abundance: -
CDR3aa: ASSYSLGGANVLT

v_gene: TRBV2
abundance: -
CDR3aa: ASARLGRTTDTQY

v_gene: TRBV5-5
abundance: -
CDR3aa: ASSFRAIEAGEGYT

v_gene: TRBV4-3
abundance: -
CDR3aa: ASSQTGGRNTIY

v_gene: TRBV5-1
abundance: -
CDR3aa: ASSGQGGVTEAF

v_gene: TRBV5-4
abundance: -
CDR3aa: ASSFKTGFVEQY

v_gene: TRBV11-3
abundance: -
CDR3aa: ASSLEAGEQF

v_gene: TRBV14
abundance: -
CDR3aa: ASSQVTGETQY

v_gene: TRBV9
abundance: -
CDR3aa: ASSVRAGGFYEQY